This T cell receptor (beta chain) was found in a study of T cell responses to AZD1222 COVID-19 vaccine. Broader study findings: Baseline seropositivity characterized only a handful of AZD1222 recipients. The reported proportion of spike-specific TCRs targeting unmutated variant regions was nearly half.

V lost 4 bases and J lost 8, with 9 bases in between. The CDR3 runs 12 residues. The germline V gene encodes CDR1 SGHDT and CDR2 YYEEEE. A remark on this clone: No antigen is known for it. Other DNA sequences in the same sample also yield this CDR3.

Measured with immunoSEQ multiplex PCR; TCRdb has only the in-frame clones, and not every one. The sample records around 110,000 clones, approximately 90% being singletons. Analysis merged second doses at about 4 or about 12 weeks. This chain joins TRBV5-6 and TRBJ2-2, with D tentatively TRBD2 (6 bases). This TCR derives from an adult who received the AZD1222 COVID-19 vaccine. The starting material was peripheral blood, obtained 28 days after the second AZD1222 dose. The CDR3 protein is CASSPGTGELFF. CDR3 sequence (DNA): TGTGCCAGCAGCCCCGGGACTGGGGAGCTGTTTTTT. The entire variable domain, with the rest obtained from reference TRBV5-6 and TRBJ2-2, is as follows: DAGVTQSPTHLIKTRGQQVTLRCSPKSGHDTVSWYQQALGQGPQFIFQYYEEEERQRGNFPDRFSGHQFPNYSSELNVNALLLGDSALYLCASSPGTGELFFGEGSRLTVL.